This entry features one TCR beta chain sequence. Its matching antigen is unknown. Arm-PCR of CDR3 regions and iRepertoire HTBI primers were the basis on which TCR beta libraries were built. TCRdb fed the multiplex PCR reads into MiXCR, producing one record per CDR3 protein. Of approximately 690,000 distinct CDR3 sequences in the sample, around 30% are singletons; the top ten hold roughly 41%. The sample comes from a study of regulatory T cells in long-lasting Graves disease. Whole-study results and caveats: The study found persistent patients shared more public clonotypes (approximately 2,700) than new patients (over 850).

The germline CDR1 and CDR2 sequences are MNHEY and SMNVEV (reference sequence). This CDR3 has 16 residues. Trimming at V came to 5 bases and at J to 6 bases, leaving 9 bases not matched to a gene. Time point noted: persistent/refractory GD, antithyroid drugs over 5 years with positive TRAb. Extracted RNA from PBMCs served as the source of the TCR library. The V gene is TRBV27, the J gene TRBJ2-7; 14 nucleotides match TRBD2. The source was peripheral blood mononuclear cells (PBMCs), collected when the disease was refractory, from a patient treated with antithyroid drugs. This sequence originates from a female donor with Graves disease. CDR3 sequence reads: CASSASPGLAGAEQYF. The CDR3 DNA reads as TGTGCCAGCAGTGCGTCTCCGGGACTAGCGGGAGCCGAGCAGTACTTC.